The rows below give T cell receptor beta chains drawn from one sample of a study of response to subunit inactivated influenza vaccine. MiXCR was run by TCRdb on the RT-PCR reads, yielding one entry per CDR3 protein. The repertoire holds about 520,000 distinct CDR3 sequences, with roughly 11% as singletons. The source material was PBMCs from blood, sampled about 6 weeks after vaccination. The receptors were gathered from a man aged 50 to 60 who received an inactivated influenza vaccine. Both conserved end residues are part of each CDR3. A D gene is named only where the DNA matches it firmly. Clone size is stated in some rows and not others, as once, few, many or a class when expanded.

d_call	v_call	j_call	clone_size	cdr3_length	cdr3_nt	cdr3_aa
TRBD1	TRBV7-9	TRBJ2-1	few	14	TGTGCCAGCAGCGTCCTGACAGGGGAGAATGAGCAGTTCTTC	CASSVLTGENEQFF
-	TRBV7-2	TRBJ2-5	few	14	TGTGCCAGCAGCTTAGCGGCTTTCCAAGAGACCCAGTACTTC	CASSLAAFQETQYF
-	TRBV28	TRBJ1-5	-	16	TGTGCCAGCAGCCCTGAAAGTCAGATTCGGAATCAGCCCCAGCATTTT	CASSPESQIRNQPQHF
-	TRBV5-6	TRBJ2-5	many	16	TGTGCCAGCAGCTTGGGGCCAGCCTCCAGGGGAGAGACCCAGTACTTC	CASSLGPASRGETQYF
-	TRBV5-1	TRBJ2-2	-	14	TGCGCCAGCCAACGCAGCTCGGGCACCGGGGAGCTGTTTTTT	CASQRSSGTGELFF
-	TRBV20-1	TRBJ2-3	-	13	TGCAGTGCTAGAATCGATGCGAGGGGTACGCAGTATTTT	CSARIDARGTQYF
-	TRBV6-2/TRBV6-3	TRBJ2-3	few	16	TGTGCCAGCAGTATCCTACCGGGACCTATCACAGATACGCAGTATTTT	CASSILPGPITDTQYF
-	TRBV7-2	TRBJ1-1	few	15	TGTGCCAGCAGCTTAGAGAGGACAAGTATAACTGAAGCTTTCTTT	CASSLERTSITEAFF
-	TRBV7-2	TRBJ2-5	many	15	TGTGCCAGCAGCTTAGCGGTCAGCCCGCAAGAGACCCAGTACTTC	CASSLAVSPQETQYF
TRBD2	TRBV2	TRBJ2-1	few	17	TGTGCCAGTGGCGCACAGGGAACTAGCGGGAGGGACAATGAGCAGTTCTTC	CASGAQGTSGRDNEQFF
-	TRBV5-6	TRBJ2-1	-	18	TGTGCCAGCAGTTCCACGAGCACGGGTAAGGGTTCCTACAATGAGCAGTTCTTC	CASSSTSTGKGSYNEQFF
-	TRBV20-1	TRBJ1-5	-	16	TGCAGTGCTAGACCCAGGGGAAGAGGGGTCAATCAGCCCCAGCATTTT	CSARPRGRGVNQPQHF
-	TRBV12-3/TRBV12-4	TRBJ1-2	-	13	TGTGCCAGCAGTTCCACCCTGGGACATGGCTACACCTTC	CASSSTLGHGYTF